This T cell receptor (beta chain) was identified in a study of T cell changes during pregnancy in multiple sclerosis. Assay used: immunoSEQ multiplex PCR; TCRdb lists only in-frame clones, some missing. The sample consists of over 80,000 clones, approximately 92% of them appearing once. Trimming at V came to 4 bases and at J to 5 bases, leaving 6 bases not matched to a gene. Per the germline V gene, CDR1 is SGHRS and CDR2 is YFSETQ. The CDR3 spans 15 residues. This receptor was obtained from a female donor in good health, enrolled as a control in a pregnancy study. Sequenced here: peripheral blood, sampled in the third trimester of pregnancy. The genes are TRBV5-1 and TRBJ2-3; 11 bases are shared with TRBD1. The CDR3 DNA follows: TGCGCCAGCAGCGGATGGACAGGGGGCAGAGATACGCAGTATTTT. Translating it yields CASSGWTGGRDTQYF.